One and the same sample provided the 17 T cell receptor beta chains below, sequenced in a study of human T cells and chemical hapten exposure. Treatment reported: therapeutic diphenylcyclopropenone sensitization with weekly scalp DPC. Library preparation tagged each individual cDNA molecule with a unique molecular identifier. TCRdb ran MiXCR on the reads and lists one entry per CDR3 protein. The sample lists 2,500 to 3,000 distinct CDR3 sequences, about 43% seen once, with approximately 9.9% in the top ten. Specimen: whole blood, collected before DPC sensitization or 2, 6, or about 24 weeks after (not recorded which). Receptors were obtained from an adult with alopecia areata. Some clones in this sample may be carry-over from other donors' samples. This table probably holds off-target reads from a library built for another chain.

The rearrangement uses TRBV7-8 and TRBJ2-1; 13 bases agree with TRBD2. The CDR3 length is 16 residues. From germline, CDR1 is SGHVS and CDR2 FQNEAQ. The trim removed 5 bases at V and 1 base at J, leaving 2 bases unmatched. CDR3 DNA: TGTGCCAGCAGCCCGACTAGCGGGAGGTCCTACAATGAGCAGTTCTTC. Protein: CASSPTSGRSYNEQFF.

This clonotype was seen a few times. The chain couples TRBV12-3 or TRBV12-4 to TRBJ2-3, with 9 bases fitting TRBD2. The CDR3 contains 15 residues. V was pared by 6 bases and J by 0 bases, with 4 bases of the junction left unmatched. The CDR3 sequence: CASRLGLASTDTQYF. DNA for the CDR3: TGTGCCAGCAGACTGGGACTAGCTAGCACAGATACGCAGTATTTT.

The rearrangement joins TRBV6-1 to TRBJ2-1; maybe TRBD2 (6 bases). The V end was cut by 5 bases, the J end by 9 bases, with 20 bases between. Germline V gene data show CDR1 as MNHNS and CDR2 as SASEGT. The CDR3 loop spans 15 amino acids. This CDR3 is CASSPRDGGIFEQFF. The CDR3 DNA is TGTGCCAGCAGTCCCCGGGACGGAGGGATTTTTGAGCAGTTCTTC.

This chain uses TRBV20-1 with TRBJ2-4; D unresolved. There are 13 residues in the CDR3. Germline V gene sequence: CDR1 DFQATT, CDR2 SNEGSKA (reference sequence). V was trimmed by 0 bases and J by 0 bases, leaving 3 bases between them. DNA for the CDR3: TGCAGTGCTAGAGATGAAGCCAAAAACATTCAGTACTTC. Amino acids: CSARDEAKNIQYF.

The chain combines TRBV7-2 with TRBJ2-3; a possible D gene is TRBD2 (5 bases). Trimming removed 2 bases at V and 4 bases at J, with 13 bases between. The germline V gene has CDR1 SGHTA and CDR2 FQGNSA. This CDR3 has 15 amino acids. DNA of the CDR3: TGTGCCAGCAGCTTAAGACTAAGGCGTCCAGATACGCAGTATTTT. Translating it yields CASSLRLRRPDTQYF.

This clonotype was found a few times. This chain joins TRBV5-5 and TRBJ2-7; 10 nucleotides align to TRBD1. V shed 4 bases and J 3 bases; nucleotides not matched to a gene: 10. This CDR3 contains 16 residues. In germline, CDR1 is SGHKS, CDR2 YYEKEE (reference sequence). The CDR3 DNA reads TGTGCCAGCAGCGGAGGCCCGGGACAGGGGAACTACGAGCAGTACTTC. It translates to CASSGGPGQGNYEQYF.

The chain combines TRBV2 with TRBJ2-5; either TRBD1 or TRBD2 may fit D (5 bases each). The CDR3 is 15 amino acids. V lost 6 bases to trimming and J lost 4 bases, with 18 bases between them. CDR1 and CDR2 from the germline V gene are SNHLY and FYNNEI. The DNA for the CDR3 is TGTGCCAGCAGGAAGGAGTCCCGGGGCGGAGAGACCCAGTACTTC. It translates to CASRKESRGGETQYF.

The chain has TRBV2 and TRBJ2-3; 11 bases agree with TRBD2. V shed 5 bases, J shed 4 bases, and the junction held 5 bases outside the gene matches. The germline V gene encodes CDR1 SNHLY and CDR2 FYNNEI. CDR3 length equals 15 residues. This chain's CDR3 is CASSTGTSGSDTQYF. As DNA, the CDR3 is TGTGCCAGCAGTACCGGGACTAGCGGATCAGATACGCAGTATTTT. Based on the CDR3 plus reference TRBV2 and TRBJ2-3, the full variable domain is EPEVTQTPSHQVTQMGQEVILRCVPISNHLYFYWYRQILGQKVEFLVSFYNNEISEKSEIFDDQFSVERPDGSNFTLKIRSTKLEDSAMYFCASSTGTSGSDTQYFGPGTRLTVL.

The J gene is TRBJ2-3, the V gene TRBV19, with a possible D match to TRBD1 (6 bases). Trimming removed 6 bases at V and 4 bases at J, with 11 bases between. This CDR3 is built from 13 residues. Germline CDR1 and CDR2: LNHDA and SQIVND (reference sequence). CDR3 DNA sequence: TGTGCCAGTAGCCGACAGGTTCCAGATACGCAGTATTTT. It translates to CASSRQVPDTQYF.

The chain uses TRBV18 and TRBJ1-1, with a tentative D call TRBD1 (5 bases). The CDR3 extends over 15 amino acids. V lost 6 bases and J lost 5, with 19 bases in between. Germline CDR1 reads KGHSH; CDR2 reads LQKENI. The CDR3 coding sequence is TGTGCCAGCTCTCGCCCGGGACCCCAGAGGACTGAAGCTTTCTTT. Translation: CASSRPGPQRTEAFF.

This clonotype was found a few times. V and J are TRBV7-2 and TRBJ2-5; tentative D call: TRBD2 (7 bases). With 6 bases removed from V and 5 bases from J, the gap between germline ends came to 19 bases. The CDR3 is 15 residues long. Germline-derived CDR1 and CDR2 are SGHTA and FQGNSA. This CDR3 reads CASRRTSVRGETQYF. For the CDR3, the DNA is TGTGCCAGCAGGCGTACTAGCGTCAGGGGCGAGACCCAGTACTTC.

The chain combines TRBV28 with TRBJ2-1, with D possibly TRBD2 on 6 matching bases. The CDR3 runs 15 residues. V was clipped by 5 bases and J by 6 bases, with 17 bases between them. The V gene's germline CDR1 is MDHEN and CDR2 SYDVKM. DNA of the CDR3: TGTGCCAGCAGTAGGACGGGAGTAGGCCCCAATGAGCAGTTCTTC. Translation gives CASSRTGVGPNEQFF. Variable domain in full (rest from reference TRBV28 and TRBJ2-1): DVKVTQSSRYLVKRTGEKVFLECVQDMDHENMFWYRQDPGLGLRLIYFSYDVKMKEKGDIPEGYSVSREKKERFSLILESASTNQTSMYLCASSRTGVGPNEQFFGPGTRLTVL.

V is TRBV10-3 and J is TRBJ2-1; D unresolved. CDR1 and CDR2 from the germline V gene are ENHRY and SYGVKD. The length of the CDR3 is 11 residues. With 5 bases removed from V and 6 bases from J, the gap between germline ends came to 5 bases. The CDR3, as DNA: TGTGCCATCAGTCCTTCCAATGAGCAGTTCTTC. Its protein is CAISPSNEQFF.

The rearrangement uses TRBV4-2 and TRBJ2-7; D gene ambiguous. This CDR3 comprises 13 residues. Trimming removed 1 base from V and 6 bases from J, with 10 bases in between. The germline V gene encodes CDR1 LGHNA and CDR2 YNFKEQ. The CDR3 reads CASSQVLGGEQYF. The CDR3 DNA reads as TGTGCCAGCAGCCAAGTCCTGGGCGGCGAGCAGTACTTC.

The gene calls are TRBV6-2 or TRBV6-3 and TRBJ2-2, with 8 bases lining up with TRBD2. The CDR3 extends over 15 amino acids. V lost 8 bases to trimming and J lost 0 bases; unmatched junction nucleotides: 5. Germline assignment: CDR1 MNHEY and CDR2 SVGEGT. In DNA form, the CDR3 reads TGTGCCAGCTCTTCGGGACTAGCGAACACCGGGGAGCTGTTTTTT. It is translated as CASSSGLANTGELFF.

J is TRBJ2-5 and V is TRBV7-2; 12 bases are a match to TRBD2. The CDR3 runs to 17 residues. CDR1 and CDR2 (germline): SGHTA, FQGNSA. V was clipped by 1 base and J by 3 bases; unmatched bases: 6. CDR3 residues: CASSLGLTSGSEETQYF. CDR3 DNA sequence: TGTGCCAGCAGCTTAGGATTGACTAGCGGGAGTGAAGAGACCCAGTACTTC.

This clonotype was recorded only once. V gene TRBV28 combines with J gene TRBJ2-3, with D possibly being TRBD2 (5 bases). CDR1 MDHEN and CDR2 SYDVKM come from the germline V gene. The CDR3 totals 15 residues. V shed 5 bases and J shed 2 bases, with 14 bases lying between them. CDR3 in DNA: TGTGCCAGCAGTCTGGACTCCTTCTACACAGATACGCAGTATTTT. It codes for CASSLDSFYTDTQYF.